This T cell receptor (beta chain) came from a study of blood T cells in healthy people across ages. Study conclusions and caveats: Per million T cells, the diversity of TCR beta decreased roughly linearly as age advanced.

With a J-beta primer mix and a sample-barcoded 5' primer, a second PCR ran 7 to 11 cycles. MiXCR, run by TCRdb on the 5' RACE reads, gives a single entry per CDR3 protein. The profile shows about 1.6 million distinct CDR3 sequences, about 35% of them singletons. Germline CDR1 reads MGHRA; CDR2 reads YSYEKL. V lost 3 bases to trimming and J lost 4 bases, with 16 bases between them. The CDR3 runs 16 residues. This clonotype occurred a few times. What it binds is unknown. This TCR was recovered from a woman aged 30 to 39 in good health. Sequencing used blood. The chain couples TRBV4-1 to TRBJ2-1; maybe TRBD1 (5 bases). CDR3 protein: CASSQKVGVGYNEQFF. DNA of the CDR3: TGCGCCAGCAGCCAGAAAGTAGGGGTGGGGTACAATGAGCAGTTCTTC.